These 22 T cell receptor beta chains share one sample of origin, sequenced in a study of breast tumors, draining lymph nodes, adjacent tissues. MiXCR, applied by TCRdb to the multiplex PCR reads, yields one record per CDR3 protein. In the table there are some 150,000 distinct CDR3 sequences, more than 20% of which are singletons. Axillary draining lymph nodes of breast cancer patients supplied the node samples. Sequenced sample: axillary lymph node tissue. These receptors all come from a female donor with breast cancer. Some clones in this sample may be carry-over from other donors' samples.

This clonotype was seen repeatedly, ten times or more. CDR3: CASSMGQGRTDTQYF. The DNA of the CDR3 is TGTGCCAGTAGTATGGGGCAGGGACGCACAGATACGCAGTATTTT. V usage is TRBV19 and J usage is TRBJ2-3; D assignment may be TRBD1 or TRBD2 (5 bases each). Germline CDR1 is LNHDA and CDR2 is SQIVND (reference sequence). Trimming left V 3 bases short and J 1 base short, with 11 bases between. The CDR3 loop spans 15 amino acids.

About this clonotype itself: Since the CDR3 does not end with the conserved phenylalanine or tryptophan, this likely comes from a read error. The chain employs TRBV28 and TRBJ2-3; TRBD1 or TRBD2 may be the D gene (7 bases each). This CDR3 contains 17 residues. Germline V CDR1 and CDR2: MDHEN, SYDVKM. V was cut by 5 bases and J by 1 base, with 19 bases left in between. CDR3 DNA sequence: TGTGCCAGCAGTACCCAGGGGGGGGGTAGGGGCACAGATACGCAGTATCTT. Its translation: CASSTQGGGRGTDTQYL.

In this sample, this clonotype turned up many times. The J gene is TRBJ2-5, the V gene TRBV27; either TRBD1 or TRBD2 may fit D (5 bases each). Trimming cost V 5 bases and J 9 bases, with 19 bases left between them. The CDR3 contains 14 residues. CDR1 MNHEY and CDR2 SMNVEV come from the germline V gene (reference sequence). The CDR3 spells CASSPLDPLGAQYF. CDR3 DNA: TGTGCCAGCAGTCCGCTAGACCCCCTGGGGGCCCAGTACTTC.

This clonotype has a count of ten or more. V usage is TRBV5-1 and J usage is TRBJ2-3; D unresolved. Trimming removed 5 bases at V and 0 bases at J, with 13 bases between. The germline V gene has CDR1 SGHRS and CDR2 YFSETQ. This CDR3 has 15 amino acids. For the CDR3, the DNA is TGCGCCAGCAGGGTGGCAGGTAGAAGCACAGATACGCAGTATTTT. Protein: CASRVAGRSTDTQYF.

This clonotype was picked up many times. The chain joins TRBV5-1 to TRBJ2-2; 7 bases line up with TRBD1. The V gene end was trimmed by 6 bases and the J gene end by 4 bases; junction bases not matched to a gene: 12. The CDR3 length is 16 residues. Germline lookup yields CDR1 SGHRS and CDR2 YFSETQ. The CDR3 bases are TGCGCCAGCAATATTGGTGGCAGGGGGAGCACCGGGGAGCTGTTTTTT. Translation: CASNIGGRGSTGELFF.

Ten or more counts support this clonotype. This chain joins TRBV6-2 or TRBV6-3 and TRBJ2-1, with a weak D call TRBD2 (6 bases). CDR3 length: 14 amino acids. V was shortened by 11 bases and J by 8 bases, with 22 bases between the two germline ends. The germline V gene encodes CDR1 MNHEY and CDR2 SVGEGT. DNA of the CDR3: TGTGCCTCTAGTGTGGGAGGCGGTGTCGATGAGCAGTTCTTC. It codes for CASSVGGGVDEQFF.

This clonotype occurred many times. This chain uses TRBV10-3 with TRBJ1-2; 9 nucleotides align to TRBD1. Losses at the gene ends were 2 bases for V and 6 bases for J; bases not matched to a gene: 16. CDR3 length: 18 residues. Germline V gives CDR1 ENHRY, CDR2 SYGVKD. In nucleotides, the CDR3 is TGTGCCATCAGTGAGACCAACTCCGGGACAGGGAGTGAGGATGGCTACACCTTC. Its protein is CAISETNSGTGSEDGYTF.

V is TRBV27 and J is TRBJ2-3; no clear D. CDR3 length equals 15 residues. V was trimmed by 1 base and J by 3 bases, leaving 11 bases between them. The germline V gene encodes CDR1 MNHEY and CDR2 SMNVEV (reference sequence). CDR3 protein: CASSLYDGSTDTQYF. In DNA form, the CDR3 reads TGTGCCAGCAGTTTATATGACGGATCTACAGATACGCAGTATTTT.

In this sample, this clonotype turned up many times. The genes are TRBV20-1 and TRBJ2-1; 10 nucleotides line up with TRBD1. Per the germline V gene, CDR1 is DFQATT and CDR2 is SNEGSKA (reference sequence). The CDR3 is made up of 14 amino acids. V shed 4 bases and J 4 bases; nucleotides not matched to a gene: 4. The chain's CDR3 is CSAKDRGGYNEQFF. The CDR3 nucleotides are TGCAGTGCTAAGGACAGGGGGGGTTACAATGAGCAGTTCTTC.

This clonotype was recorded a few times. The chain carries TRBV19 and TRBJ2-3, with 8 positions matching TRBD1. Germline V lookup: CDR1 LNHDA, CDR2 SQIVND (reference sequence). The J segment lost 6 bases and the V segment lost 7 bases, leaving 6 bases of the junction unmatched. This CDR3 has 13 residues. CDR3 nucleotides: TGTGCCAGTACCCCCGACAGGGGTGATACGCAGTATTTT. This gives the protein CASTPDRGDTQYF. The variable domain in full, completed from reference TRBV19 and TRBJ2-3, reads DGGITQSPKYLFRKEGQNVTLSCEQNLNHDAMYWYRQDPGQGLRLIYYSQIVNDFQKGDIAEGYSVSREKKESFPLTVTSAQKNPTAFYLCASTPDRGDTQYFGPGTRLTVL.

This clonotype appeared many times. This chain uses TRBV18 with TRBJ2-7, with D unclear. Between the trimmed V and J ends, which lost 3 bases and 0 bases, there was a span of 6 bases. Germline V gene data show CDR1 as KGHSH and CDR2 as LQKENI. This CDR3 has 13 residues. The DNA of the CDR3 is TGTGCCAGCTCACCCCAAAGCTCCTACGAGCAGTACTTC. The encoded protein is CASSPQSSYEQYF.

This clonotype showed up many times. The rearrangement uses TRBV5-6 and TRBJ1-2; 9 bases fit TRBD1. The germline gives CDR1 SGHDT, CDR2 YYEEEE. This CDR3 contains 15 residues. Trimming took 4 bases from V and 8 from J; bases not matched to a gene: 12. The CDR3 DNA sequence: TGTGCCAGCAGCCAATTCGGGACAGGGTCCGGGGGCTACACCTTC. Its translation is CASSQFGTGSGGYTF. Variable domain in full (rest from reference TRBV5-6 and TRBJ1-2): DAGVTQSPTHLIKTRGQQVTLRCSPKSGHDTVSWYQQALGQGPQFIFQYYEEEERQRGNFPDRFSGHQFPNYSSELNVNALLLGDSALYLCASSQFGTGSGGYTFGSGTRLTVV.

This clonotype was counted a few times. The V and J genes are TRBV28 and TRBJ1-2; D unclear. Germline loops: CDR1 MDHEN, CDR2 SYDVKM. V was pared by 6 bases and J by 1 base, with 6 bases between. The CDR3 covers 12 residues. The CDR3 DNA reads TGTGCCAGCAGAGATAATAACTATGGCTACACCTTC. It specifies CASRDNNYGYTF.

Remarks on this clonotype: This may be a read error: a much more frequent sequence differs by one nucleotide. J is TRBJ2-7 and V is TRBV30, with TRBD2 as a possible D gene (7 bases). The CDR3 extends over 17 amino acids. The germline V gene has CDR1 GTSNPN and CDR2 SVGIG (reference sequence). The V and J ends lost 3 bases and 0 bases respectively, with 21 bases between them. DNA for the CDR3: TGTGCCTGGAGGCCTGGACAGAGGACTAGAGGCTCCTACGAGCAGTACTTC. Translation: CAWRPGQRTRGSYEQYF.

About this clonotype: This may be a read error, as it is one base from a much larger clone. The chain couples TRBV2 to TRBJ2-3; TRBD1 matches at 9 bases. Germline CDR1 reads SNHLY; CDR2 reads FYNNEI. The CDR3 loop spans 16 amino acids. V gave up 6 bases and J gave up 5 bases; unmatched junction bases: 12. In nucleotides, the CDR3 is TGTGCCAGCAGCCCTATAACAGGGGGCGGAGGAGATACGCAGTATTTT. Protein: CASSPITGGGGDTQYF.

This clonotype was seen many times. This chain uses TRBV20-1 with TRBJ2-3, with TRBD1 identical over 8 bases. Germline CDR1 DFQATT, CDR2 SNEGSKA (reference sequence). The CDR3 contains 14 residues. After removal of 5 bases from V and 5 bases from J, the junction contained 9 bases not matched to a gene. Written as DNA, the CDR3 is TGCAGTGCTCTCCAGGGGGCTCGTCGAGATACGCAGTATTTT. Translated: CSALQGARRDTQYF.

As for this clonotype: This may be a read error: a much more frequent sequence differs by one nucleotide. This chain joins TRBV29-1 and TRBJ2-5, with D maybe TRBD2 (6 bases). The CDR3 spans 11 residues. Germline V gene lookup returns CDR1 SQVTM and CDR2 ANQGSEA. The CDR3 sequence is CGGVSSSAQYF. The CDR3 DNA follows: TGCGGCGGGGTTAGCTCATCGGCCCAGTACTTC. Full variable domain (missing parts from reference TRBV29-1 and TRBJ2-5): SAVISQKPSRDICQRGTSLTIQCQVDSQVTMMFWYRQQPGQSLTLIATANQGSEATYESGFVIDKFPISRPNLTFSTLTVSNMSPEDSSIYLCGGVSSSAQYFGPGTRLLVL.

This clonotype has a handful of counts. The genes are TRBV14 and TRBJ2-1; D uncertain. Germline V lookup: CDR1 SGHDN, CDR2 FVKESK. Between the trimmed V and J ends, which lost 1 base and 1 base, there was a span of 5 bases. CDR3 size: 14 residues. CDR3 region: CASSQVGSYNEQFF. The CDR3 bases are TGTGCCAGCAGCCAAGTGGGGTCCTACAATGAGCAGTTCTTC.

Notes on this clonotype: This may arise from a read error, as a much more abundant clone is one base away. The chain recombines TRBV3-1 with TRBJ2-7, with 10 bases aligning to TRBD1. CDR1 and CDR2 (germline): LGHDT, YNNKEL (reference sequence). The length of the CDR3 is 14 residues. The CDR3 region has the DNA TGTGCCAGCAGCCGACAGGGGGCTTCCTACGAGCTGTACTTC. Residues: CASSRQGASYELYF.

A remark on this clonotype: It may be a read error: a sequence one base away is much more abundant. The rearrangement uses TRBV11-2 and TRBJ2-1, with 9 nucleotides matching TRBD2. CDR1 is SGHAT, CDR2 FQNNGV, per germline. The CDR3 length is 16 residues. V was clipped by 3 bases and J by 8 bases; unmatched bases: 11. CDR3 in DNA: TGTGCCAGCAGCTTTATTAGCGGGAGTTCTGGCGATGAGCAGTTCTTC. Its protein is CASSFISGSSGDEQFF.

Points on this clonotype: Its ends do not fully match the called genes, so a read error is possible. The CDR3 bases are TGTGCCGGCAGCTTAGGATACAACGAGCAGTTCTTC. Amino acid sequence: CAGSLGYNEQFF. The V and J genes are TRBV7-9 and TRBJ2-1; no definite D call. The CDR3 extends over 12 amino acids. Germline assignment: CDR1 SEHNR and CDR2 FQNEAQ (reference sequence).

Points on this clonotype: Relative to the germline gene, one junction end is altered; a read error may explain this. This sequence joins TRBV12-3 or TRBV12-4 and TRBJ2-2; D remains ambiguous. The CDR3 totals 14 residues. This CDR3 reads CAGRNGPSTGELFF. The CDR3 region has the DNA TGTGCCGGCAGGAACGGGCCGAGCACCGGGGAGCTGTTTTTT.